These T cell receptor beta chains were read from a single sample in a study of blood T cell repertoires in COVID-19. TCRdb's table, derived via immunoSEQ multiplex PCR, lists solely in-frame clones and lacks some. The table includes some 250,000 clones, more than 65% detected once. The sequenced sample was peripheral blood. Receptors were obtained from a woman between 18 and 29 years old with acute or convalescent COVID-19. The CDR3 runs from the conserved cysteine through the conserved F or W. The order of the fields is clone size, V gene, D gene, J gene, CDR3 protein, CDR3 DNA. D genes are given only for firm matches. Where a row states a size, it is once, few, many or the class of an expanded clone; other rows omit it.

>-|TRBV6-4|TRBD2|TRBJ2-1
CASSAGGEQFF
TGTGCCAGCAGTGCGGGGGGTGAGCAGTTCTTC
>-|TRBV7-9|-|TRBJ2-3
CASSPGGDTQYF
TGTGCCAGCAGCCCAGGGGGGGATACGCAGTATTTT
>few|TRBV5-1|TRBD2|TRBJ2-3
CASSSTSGRTDTQYF
TGCGCCAGCAGCTCCACTAGCGGGAGGACAGATACGCAGTATTTT
>few|TRBV18|-|TRBJ1-3
CASSPPTGKFGNTIYF
TGTGCCAGCTCACCACCCACAGGGAAATTTGGAAACACCATATATTTT
>-|TRBV7-2|-|TRBJ2-7
CASSARQESYEQYF
TGTGCCAGCAGCGCCCGACAGGAATCCTACGAGCAGTACTTC
>-|TRBV7-9|TRBD2|TRBJ2-5
CASSLPTSGYDETQYF
TGTGCCAGCAGCTTACCGACTAGCGGGTATGACGAGACCCAGTACTTC
>-|TRBV5-1|TRBD1|TRBJ2-3
CASSLGQGAYTDTQYF
TGCGCCAGCAGCTTGGGACAGGGGGCGTACACAGATACGCAGTATTTT
>once|TRBV28|-|TRBJ2-7
CASSPPSRSPAEQYF
TGTGCCAGCAGTCCCCCTTCTAGAAGCCCAGCCGAGCAGTACTTC
>once|TRBV4-3|-|TRBJ2-7
CASSQDGSNSYEQYF
TGCGCCAGCAGCCAAGATGGGAGTAACTCCTACGAGCAGTACTTC
>-|TRBV2|TRBD2|TRBJ2-3
CASSGTSGSTDTQYF
TGTGCCAGCAGCGGGACTAGCGGGTCCACAGATACGCAGTATTTT
>-|TRBV7-3|-|TRBJ2-6
CASSFDGVGSSGANVLTF
TGTGCCAGCAGCTTCGACGGGGTGGGGAGCTCTGGGGCCAACGTCCTGACTTTC
>-|TRBV3-1/TRBV3-2|TRBD2|TRBJ2-7
CASSQSGSRSYEQYF
TGTGCCAGCAGCCAAAGCGGGAGCCGTTCCTACGAGCAGTACTTC
>-|TRBV28|TRBD2|TRBJ2-7
CASSQIASGAYEQYF
TGTGCCAGCAGCCAAATAGCTAGCGGGGCCTACGAGCAGTACTTC
>-|TRBV2|-|TRBJ2-1
CASTSVSSNEQFF
TGTGCCAGCACCTCTGTTTCGAGCAATGAGCAGTTCTTC
>-|TRBV15|-|TRBJ2-2
CATSREGGSGGELFF
TGTGCCACCAGCAGAGAGGGAGGTAGCGGCGGGGAGCTGTTTTTT
>-|TRBV19|-|TRBJ1-5
CASSIIRTGSYQPQHF
TGTGCCAGTAGTATAATCCGAACAGGGTCGTATCAGCCCCAGCATTTT
>-|TRBV11-3|-|TRBJ2-1
CASSFPKNPRELLYNEQFF
TGTGCCAGCAGCTTCCCGAAGAACCCGAGAGAACTACTCTACAATGAGCAGTTCTTC
>few|TRBV3-1/TRBV3-2|TRBD1|TRBJ1-2
CASSPPGQGNLGF
TGTGCCAGCAGCCCCCCGGGACAGGGGAACTTGGGCTTC
>-|TRBV19|TRBD1|TRBJ1-1
CASSIWDRWNTEAFF
TGTGCCAGTAGTATATGGGACAGATGGAACACTGAAGCTTTCTTT
>-|TRBV28|TRBD1|TRBJ2-5
CASTRDRAQETQYF
TGTGCCAGCACGCGCGACAGGGCACAAGAGACCCAGTACTTC
>-|TRBV9|TRBD1|TRBJ2-1
CASSFPVEGQGYNEQFF
TGTGCCAGCAGCTTCCCTGTTGAAGGACAGGGATACAATGAGCAGTTCTTC
>-|TRBV7-9|-|TRBJ1-1
CASSEGPEAFF
TGTGCCAGCAGCGAGGGCCCTGAAGCTTTCTTT
>-|TRBV27|TRBD1|TRBJ1-2
CASMMTGQRGYTF
TGTGCCAGCATGATGACAGGGCAAAGGGGCTACACCTTC
>-|TRBV3-1/TRBV3-2|TRBD2|TRBJ2-3
CASSQGPGRGISTDTQYF
TGTGCCAGCAGCCAAGGTCCCGGGAGGGGGATTAGCACAGATACGCAGTATTTT
>-|TRBV30|-|TRBJ1-2
CALYRDKTNYGYTF
TGTGCCTTATACCGGGACAAAACTAACTATGGCTACACCTTC
>-|TRBV5-6|TRBD2|TRBJ2-1
CAGSRLAGGAEQFF
TGTGCCGGTTCACGATTAGCGGGAGGCGCTGAGCAGTTCTTC
>-|TRBV29-1|TRBD2|TRBJ2-1
CSVDAGGPNEQFF
TGCAGCGTTGATGCGGGAGGGCCCAATGAGCAGTTCTTC
>once|TRBV30|TRBD1|TRBJ2-7
CAGQGIFEQYF
TGTGCAGGACAGGGAATTTTCGAGCAGTACTTC
>-|TRBV19|TRBD1|TRBJ1-3
CASSMDRNSGNTIYF
TGTGCCAGTAGTATGGACAGGAACTCTGGAAACACCATATATTTT
>-|TRBV5-6|TRBD1|TRBJ1-2
CASRMTGTGDGYTF
TGTGCCAGCAGAATGACCGGGACAGGGGACGGCTACACCTTC
>-|TRBV11-2|TRBD2|TRBJ2-7
CASSLTSGSPYEQYF
TGTGCCAGCAGCTTGACTAGCGGGAGTCCCTACGAGCAGTACTTC
>few|TRBV5-1|-|TRBJ1-3
CASSAGTSGNTIYF
TGCGCCAGCAGCGCGGGGACGTCTGGAAACACCATATATTTT
>few|TRBV14|TRBD1|TRBJ2-1
CASSQGDRVHNEQFF
TGTGCCAGCAGCCAAGGTGACAGGGTCCACAATGAGCAGTTCTTC
>-|TRBV18|-|TRBJ2-7
CASSPPLNSNEQYF
TGTGCCAGCTCACCACCTTTGAACAGTAATGAGCAGTACTTC
>-|TRBV28|TRBD1|TRBJ1-1
CASQTPGQVAEAFF
TGTGCCAGCCAAACGCCGGGACAGGTTGCTGAAGCTTTCTTT
>-|TRBV18|-|TRBJ2-1
CASSPGDSDEQFF
TGTGCCAGCTCACCAGGGGACTCCGATGAGCAGTTCTTC